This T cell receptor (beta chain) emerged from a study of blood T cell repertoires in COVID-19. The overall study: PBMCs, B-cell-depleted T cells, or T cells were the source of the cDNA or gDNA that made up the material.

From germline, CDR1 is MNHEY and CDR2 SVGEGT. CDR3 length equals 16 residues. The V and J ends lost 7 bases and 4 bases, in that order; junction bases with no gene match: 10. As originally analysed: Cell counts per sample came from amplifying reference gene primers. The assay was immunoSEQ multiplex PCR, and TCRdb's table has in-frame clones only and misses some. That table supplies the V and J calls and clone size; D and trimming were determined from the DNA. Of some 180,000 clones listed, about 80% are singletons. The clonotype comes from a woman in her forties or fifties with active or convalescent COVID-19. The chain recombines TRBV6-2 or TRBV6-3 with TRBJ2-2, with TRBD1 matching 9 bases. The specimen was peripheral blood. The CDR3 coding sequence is TGTGCCAGCACCCCAGGGGACAGGGTCCTCACCGGGGAGCTGTTTTTT. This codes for CASTPGDRVLTGELFF.